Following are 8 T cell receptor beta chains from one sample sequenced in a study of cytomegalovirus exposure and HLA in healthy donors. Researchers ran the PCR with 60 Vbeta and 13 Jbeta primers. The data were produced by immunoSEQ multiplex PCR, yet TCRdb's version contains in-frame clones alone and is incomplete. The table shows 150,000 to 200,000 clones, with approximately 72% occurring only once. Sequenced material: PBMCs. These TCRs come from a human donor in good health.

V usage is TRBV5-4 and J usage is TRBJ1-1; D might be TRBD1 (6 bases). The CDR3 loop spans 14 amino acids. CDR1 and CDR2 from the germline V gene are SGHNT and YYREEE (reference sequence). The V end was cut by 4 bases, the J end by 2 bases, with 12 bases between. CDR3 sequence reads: CASSMRGGNTEAFF. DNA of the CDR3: TGTGCCAGCAGCATGAGGGGGGGTAACACTGAAGCTTTCTTT.

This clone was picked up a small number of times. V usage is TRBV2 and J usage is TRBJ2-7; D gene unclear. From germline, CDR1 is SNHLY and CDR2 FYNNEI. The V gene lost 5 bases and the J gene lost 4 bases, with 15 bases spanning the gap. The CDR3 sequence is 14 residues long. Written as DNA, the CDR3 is TGTGCCAGCAGTTCGAAGCCTCCCGGGTACGAGCAGTACTTC. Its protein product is CASSSKPPGYEQYF.

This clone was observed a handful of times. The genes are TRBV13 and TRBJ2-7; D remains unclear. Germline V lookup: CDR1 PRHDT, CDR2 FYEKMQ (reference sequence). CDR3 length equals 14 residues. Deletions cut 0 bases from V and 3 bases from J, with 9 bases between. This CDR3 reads CASSLGLGGYEQYF. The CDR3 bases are TGTGCCAGCAGCTTAGGCCTTGGCGGCTACGAGCAGTACTTC.

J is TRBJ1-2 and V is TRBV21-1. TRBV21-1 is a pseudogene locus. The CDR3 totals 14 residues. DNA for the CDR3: TGTGCCAGCAGCAAAGGAGCAGACCGGGATGGCTACACCTTC. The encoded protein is CASSKGADRDGYTF.

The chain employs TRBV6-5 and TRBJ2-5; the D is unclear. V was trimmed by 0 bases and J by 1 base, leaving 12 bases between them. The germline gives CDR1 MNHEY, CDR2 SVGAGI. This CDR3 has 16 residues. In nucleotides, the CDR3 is TGTGCCAGCAGTTACTCGCCGAGCGCCCTCCAAGAGACCCAGTACTTC. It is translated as CASSYSPSALQETQYF.

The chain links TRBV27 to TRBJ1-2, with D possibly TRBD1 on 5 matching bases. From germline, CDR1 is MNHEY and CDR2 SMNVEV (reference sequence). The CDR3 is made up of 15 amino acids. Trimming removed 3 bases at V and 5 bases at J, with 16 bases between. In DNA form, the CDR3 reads TGTGCCAGCAGTTTGGGAGGGGCGACCTATTATGGCTACACCTTC. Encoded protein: CASSLGGATYYGYTF.

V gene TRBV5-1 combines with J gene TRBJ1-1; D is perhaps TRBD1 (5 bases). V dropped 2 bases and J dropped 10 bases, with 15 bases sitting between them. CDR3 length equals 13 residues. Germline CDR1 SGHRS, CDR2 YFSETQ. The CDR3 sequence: CASSLAGRSAAFF. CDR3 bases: TGCGCCAGCAGCTTAGCGGGGCGGTCGGCAGCTTTCTTT.

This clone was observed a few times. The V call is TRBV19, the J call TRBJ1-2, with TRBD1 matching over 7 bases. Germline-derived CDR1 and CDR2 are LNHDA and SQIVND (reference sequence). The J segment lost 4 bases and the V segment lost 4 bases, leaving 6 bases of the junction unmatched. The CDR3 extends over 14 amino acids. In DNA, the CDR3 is TGTGCCAGTAGTAAGAGGGGGCTCCTCTATGGCTACACCTTC. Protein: CASSKRGLLYGYTF.